Sequencing of this T cell receptor beta chain was carried out in a study of T cells in Graves' hyperthyroidism and ophthalmopathy. This clonotype has at least ten counts. The antigen is undetermined. The study, taken as a whole, reports: Ophthalmopathy, as predicted by the model, came a median approximately 6.5 months after the prediction.

RNA transcripts served as the template for amplifying TCR beta CDR3 regions. First-round RT-PCR targeting the TCR CDR3 was performed with the HTBI primer set. Each CDR3 protein gets one entry after TCRdb re-called the multiplex PCR reads with MiXCR. This sample has hundreds of thousands of distinct CDR3 sequences, with roughly 45% found just once. The receptor comes from an adult man with Graves' disease, either hyperthyroidism or ophthalmopathy (not recorded which). The sequenced sample was peripheral blood or thyroid tissue (not recorded which).

The CDR3 is CASSEAVRPRYSNQPQHF. The CDR3 coding sequence is TGTGCCAGCAGTGAAGCGGTCAGACCACGTTATAGCAATCAGCCCCAGCATTTT. V is TRBV6-1 and J is TRBJ1-5; D uncertain. This CDR3 comprises 18 residues. Deletions cut 0 bases from V and 0 bases from J, with 15 bases between. CDR1 is MNHNS and CDR2 is SASEGT in the germline V gene.